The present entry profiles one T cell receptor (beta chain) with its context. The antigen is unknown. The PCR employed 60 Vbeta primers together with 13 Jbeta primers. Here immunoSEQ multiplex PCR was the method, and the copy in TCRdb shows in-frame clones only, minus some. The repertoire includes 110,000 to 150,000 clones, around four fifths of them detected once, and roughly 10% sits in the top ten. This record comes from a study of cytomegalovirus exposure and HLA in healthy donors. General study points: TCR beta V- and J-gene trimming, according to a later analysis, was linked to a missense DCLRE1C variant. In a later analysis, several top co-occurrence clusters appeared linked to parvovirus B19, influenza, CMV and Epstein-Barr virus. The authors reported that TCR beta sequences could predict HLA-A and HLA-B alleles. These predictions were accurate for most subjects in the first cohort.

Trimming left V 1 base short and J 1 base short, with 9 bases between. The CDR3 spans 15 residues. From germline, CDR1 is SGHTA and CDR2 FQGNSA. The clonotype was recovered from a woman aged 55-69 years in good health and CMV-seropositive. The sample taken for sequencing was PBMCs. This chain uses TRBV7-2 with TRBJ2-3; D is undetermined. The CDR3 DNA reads TGTGCCAGCAGCTTAGAGAGTTCCCGCACAGATACGCAGTATTTT. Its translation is CASSLESSRTDTQYF.